This T cell receptor (beta chain) was identified during a study of blood T cells in healthy people across ages. This clonotype was counted a few times. Primed by a sample-barcoded 5' primer and a J-beta primer mix, a second PCR proceeded for 7 to 11 cycles. TCRdb reprocessed the 5' RACE reads via MiXCR and lists one record per CDR3 protein. The sample lists 850,000 to 1,000,000 distinct CDR3 sequences, roughly 43% occurring once. V shed 2 bases and J shed 8 bases, with 16 bases lying between them. CDR3 length equals 14 residues. CDR1 is SGHNT and CDR2 is YYREEE in the germline V gene (reference sequence).

The sample consisted of blood. The chain joins TRBV5-4 to TRBJ1-2, with a weak D call TRBD1 (5 bases). This clonotype originated in a man between 25 and 39 years old in good health. This CDR3 is CASSFQSGTGGYTF. The CDR3, as DNA: TGTGCCAGCAGCTTTCAGTCCGGGACGGGAGGCTACACCTTC.